These 32 T cell receptor beta chains were sequenced from one sample in a study of blood T cells in healthy people across ages. With a J-beta primer mix and a sample-barcoded 5' primer, a second PCR ran about 6 to 11 cycles. TCRdb recomputed calls from the 5' RACE reads with MiXCR, one row per CDR3 protein. This sample has 1.5 million to 2 million distinct CDR3 sequences, with 49% found just once. Sequencing was done on a sample of blood. These receptors were collected from a woman between 40 and 50 years old in good health.

J is TRBJ1-1 and V is TRBV25-1; D may be TRBD1 (5 bases). Trimming removed 10 bases from V and 0 bases from J, with 12 bases in between. This CDR3 is built from 13 residues. The germline V gene encodes CDR1 MGHDK and CDR2 SYGVNS. The CDR3 loop reads CATVTAMNTEAFF. The CDR3, as DNA: TGTGCCACCGTGACAGCTATGAACACTGAAGCTTTCTTT.

This clonotype was observed a few times. The chain carries TRBV2 and TRBJ1-1; 8 bases are a match to TRBD1. J was trimmed by 5 bases and V by 6 bases; bases with no gene match: 8. The germline V gene encodes CDR1 SNHLY and CDR2 FYNNEI. The CDR3 is 14 amino acids. The CDR3 here is CASSVDRAGTEAFF. The CDR3, as DNA: TGTGCCAGCAGCGTGGACAGGGCGGGTACTGAAGCTTTCTTT.

This clonotype was seen a handful of times. The V gene is TRBV10-3, the J gene TRBJ2-7, with unresolved D. CDR3 size: 14 residues. Looked up from germline, CDR1 is ENHRY and CDR2 is SYGVKD. Between the trimmed V and J ends, which lost 7 bases and 0 bases, there was a span of 13 bases. The CDR3 nucleotides are TGTGCCATCATGTTAGGGCAGAACTCCTACGAGCAGTACTTC. It encodes CAIMLGQNSYEQYF.

The chain is built from TRBV10-3 and TRBJ2-3; 9 nucleotides agree with TRBD2. Germline CDR1 is ENHRY and CDR2 is SYGVKD. The CDR3 loop spans 16 amino acids. V trimming: 5 bases; J trimming: 2 bases; junction bases outside the gene matches: 8. CDR3 sequence reads: CAISPRLAENTDTQYF. Here the CDR3 DNA reads TGTGCCATCAGTCCGCGACTAGCGGAAAACACAGATACGCAGTATTTT.

This chain connects TRBV20-1 to TRBJ2-5; D is undetermined. The CDR3 has 13 residues. Trimming shortened V by 6 bases and J by 0 bases, and 11 bases separated the two germline ends. In germline, CDR1 is DFQATT, CDR2 SNEGSKA (reference sequence). This chain's CDR3 is CSAEDTYQETQYF. In DNA form, the CDR3 reads TGCAGTGCGGAAGACACGTACCAAGAGACCCAGTACTTC.

The chain uses TRBV20-1 and TRBJ1-4; no definite D call. The CDR3 is made up of 12 amino acids. The ends were cut back, 0 bases at V and 8 bases at J, with 7 bases in the middle. The germline CDR1 and CDR2 sequences are DFQATT and SNEGSKA (reference sequence). CDR3 sequence: CSAREVGEKLFF. CDR3 sequence (DNA): TGCAGTGCTAGAGAAGTGGGAGAAAAACTGTTTTTT.

This clonotype was counted a few times. CDR3 in DNA: TGTGCCAGCAGATCCGGACGGTGGTACGAGCAGTACTTC. Translation: CASRSGRWYEQYF. V usage is TRBV6-6 and J usage is TRBJ2-7; D gene ambiguous. Deletions cut 6 bases from V and 4 bases from J, with 13 bases between. CDR3 length: 13 residues. CDR1 is MNHNY and CDR2 is SVGAGI in the germline V gene (reference sequence).

The J gene is TRBJ2-7, the V gene TRBV24-1; D assignment may be TRBD1 or TRBD2 (5 bases each). The length of the CDR3 is 16 residues. The germline CDR1 and CDR2 sequences are KGHDR and SFDVKD. The V end lost 3 bases, the J end lost 2 bases, and 16 bases lay between the germline ends. CDR3 sequence: CATSDPSGTGTYEQYF. The CDR3 nucleotides read TGTGCCACCAGTGATCCCTCCGGGACGGGAACCTACGAGCAGTACTTC.

The chain combines TRBV20-1 with TRBJ1-4, with 8 bases fitting TRBD1. J lost 1 base, V lost 3 bases, and 4 bases had no gene match. CDR1 and CDR2 (germline): DFQATT, SNEGSKA (reference sequence). There are 15 residues in the CDR3. The DNA for the CDR3 is TGCAGTGCTAGTGCCACAGGGGGAACTAATGAAAAACTGTTTTTT. Translating gives CSASATGGTNEKLFF.

The chain is built from TRBV6-2 or TRBV6-3 and TRBJ2-1, with TRBD1 matching over 7 bases. The CDR3 contains 14 residues. The V gene's germline CDR1 is MNHEY and CDR2 SVGEGT. V was pared by 6 bases and J by 4 bases, with 6 bases of the junction left unmatched. The CDR3 loop is CASRRQGLYNEQFF. The DNA of the CDR3 is TGTGCCAGCAGGAGACAGGGCCTATACAATGAGCAGTTCTTC.

Comments on this clonotype: The junction and the germline gene differ at one end; a read error may be behind it. V gene TRBV11-1 combines with J gene TRBJ2-1, with D unclear. The V gene's germline CDR1 is SGHAT and CDR2 FQDESV (reference sequence). The CDR3 extends over 17 amino acids. CDR3 nucleotides: TGTGCCGGCAGCTTAGTCCCTACCCTCATCTCCTACAATGAGCAGTTCTTC. Amino acid sequence: CAGSLVPTLISYNEQFF.

This chain connects TRBV18 to TRBJ2-5, with 7 bases that match TRBD1. V dropped 5 bases and J dropped 13; count of bases not matched to a gene: 7. Per the germline V gene, CDR1 is KGHSH and CDR2 is LQKENI. This CDR3 is built from 11 residues. The CDR3: CASSSQGSGYF. As DNA, the CDR3 is TGTGCCAGCTCATCACAGGGGTCGGGGTACTTC.

The V and J genes are TRBV15 and TRBJ2-1, with D possibly TRBD1 on 6 matching bases. Germline lookup yields CDR1 LNHNV and CDR2 YYDKDF (reference sequence). CDR3 length: 14 residues. The ends were cut back, 5 bases at V and 7 bases at J, with 15 bases in the middle. This CDR3 is CATSGGRVHNEQFF. The DNA of the CDR3 is TGTGCCACCAGCGGGGGCAGGGTTCATAATGAGCAGTTCTTC.

This clonotype was recorded a few times. V usage is TRBV12-3 or TRBV12-4 and J usage is TRBJ2-7, with D uncertain. This CDR3 comprises 13 residues. Trimming pared 1 base from V and 5 bases from J, leaving 9 bases between. CDR3 region: CASSLGGPDEQYF. CDR3 in DNA: TGTGCCAGCAGTTTAGGAGGCCCCGACGAGCAGTACTTC.

J is TRBJ2-1 and V is TRBV11-2; no clear D gene. Trimming removed 1 base from V and 8 bases from J, with 12 bases in between. The germline V gene has CDR1 SGHAT and CDR2 FQNNGV. The CDR3 runs to 14 residues. For the CDR3, the DNA is TGTGCCAGCAGCTTAGGGCCTCTTGACTATGAGCAGTTCTTC. Amino acids: CASSLGPLDYEQFF. The whole variable domain, remainder taken from reference TRBV11-2 and TRBJ2-1, is EAGVAQSPRYKIIEKRQSVAFWCNPISGHATLYWYQQILGQGPKLLIQFQNNGVVDDSQLPKDRFSAERLKGVDSTLKIQPAKLEDSAVYLCASSLGPLDYEQFFGPGTRLTVL.

The rearrangement links TRBV6-1 to TRBJ2-3, with TRBD2 matching 9 bases. This CDR3 spans 17 amino acids. Germline V lookup: CDR1 MNHNS, CDR2 SASEGT. The ends lost 6 bases at V and 3 bases at J; junction bases unmatched: 13. The CDR3 bases are TGTGCCAGCAGAGGACGCGGAGCGGGGGGCTATACAGATACGCAGTATTTT. Protein: CASRGRGAGGYTDTQYF.

This chain joins TRBV6-4 and TRBJ2-1; TRBD1 is a possible D gene (6 bases). The CDR3 is 15 residues long. Trimming took off 4 bases at V and 9 bases at J, with 19 bases between the two ends. Germline V lookup: CDR1 MRHNA, CDR2 SNTAGT. The CDR3 nucleotides read TGTGCCAGCAGTGCCCGAAACAGGGCGGGCAGTGAGCAGTTCTTC. Its translation: CASSARNRAGSEQFF.

This clonotype was observed a handful of times. The chain links TRBV7-6 to TRBJ2-3; 11 bases map to TRBD1. The CDR3 length is 15 residues. In germline, CDR1 is SGHVS, CDR2 FNYEAQ. After removal of 5 bases from V and 5 bases from J, the junction contained 6 bases not matched to a gene. CDR3 coding DNA: TGTGCCAGCAGCCCGAGGGGACAGGGGGTAGATACGCAGTATTTT. It is translated as CASSPRGQGVDTQYF. Complete variable domain (other parts from reference TRBV7-6 and TRBJ2-3): GAGVSQSPRYKVTKRGQDVALRCDPISGHVSLYWYRQALGQGPEFLTYFNYEAQQDKSGLPNDRFSAERPEGSISTLTIQRTEQRDSAMYRCASSPRGQGVDTQYFGPGTRLTVL.

This clonotype occurred a few times. The chain joins TRBV6-1 to TRBJ1-6; possible D gene TRBD1, 6 bases. Germline V CDR1 and CDR2: MNHNS, SASEGT. The CDR3 extends over 14 amino acids. Trimming left V 3 bases short and J 9 bases short, with 12 bases between. CDR3 loop: CASSDRGGSSPLHF. Written as DNA, the CDR3 is TGTGCCAGCAGTGACAGGGGCGGTAGTTCACCCCTCCACTTT.

CDR3 sequence reads: CASSIKGEGEQFF. Written as DNA, the CDR3 is TGTGCCAGTAGTATAAAGGGAGAAGGTGAGCAGTTCTTC. V usage is TRBV19 and J usage is TRBJ2-1; tentatively, D is TRBD2 (5 bases). The ends were cut back, 2 bases at V and 9 bases at J, with 11 bases in the middle. The CDR3 is made up of 13 amino acids. From germline, CDR1 is LNHDA and CDR2 SQIVND (reference sequence).

The rearrangement uses TRBV27 and TRBJ1-2; 8 nucleotides agree with TRBD1. V lost 5 bases and J lost 1; bases outside the gene matches: 9. The CDR3 covers 16 residues. Per the germline V gene, CDR1 is MNHEY and CDR2 is SMNVEV (reference sequence). The CDR3 sequence: CASSPSTGEVNYGYTF. Here the CDR3 DNA reads TGTGCCAGCAGTCCCTCGACAGGGGAAGTTAACTATGGCTACACCTTC.

At least ten counts were recorded for this clonotype. V usage is TRBV29-1 and J usage is TRBJ2-6; D not resolved. With 3 bases removed from V and 4 bases from J, the gap between germline ends came to 4 bases. This CDR3 comprises 12 residues. Germline lookup yields CDR1 SQVTM and CDR2 ANQGSEA. The DNA of the CDR3 is TGCAGCGTTGATGAAGGGGCCAACGTCCTGACTTTC. Translated: CSVDEGANVLTF.

The chain joins TRBV6-1 to TRBJ2-1, with TRBD1 matching 9 bases. This CDR3 comprises 13 residues. V was clipped by 5 bases and J by 9 bases; unmatched bases: 5. Germline V gene lookup returns CDR1 MNHNS and CDR2 SASEGT. For the CDR3, the DNA is TGTGCCAGCAGTAACAGGGGGCATTCTGAGCAGTTCTTC. It specifies CASSNRGHSEQFF.

About this clonotype itself: A read error may explain this, as a much larger clone is one base away. The rearrangement joins TRBV11-2 to TRBJ2-1; TRBD2 aligns across 13 bases. The CDR3 consists of 19 residues. Unmatched junction bases numbered 14, after V lost 3 bases and J lost 6 bases. The germline V gene has CDR1 SGHAT and CDR2 FQNNGV. CDR3 DNA: TGTGCCAGCAGCTTTCGAGTACTAGCGGGGGGGAAGGCCTGCAATGAGCAGTTCTTC. Amino acid sequence: CASSFRVLAGGKACNEQFF.

The chain couples TRBV9 to TRBJ1-1; D call uncertain. Germline V CDR1 and CDR2: SGDLS, YYNGEE. Trimming took off 0 bases at V and 1 base at J, with 7 bases between the two ends. The CDR3 runs 14 residues. Here the CDR3 reads CASSVAPGNTEAFF. CDR3 in DNA: TGTGCCAGCAGCGTAGCCCCGGGGAACACTGAAGCTTTCTTT.

The chain uses TRBV20-1 and TRBJ1-2; D remains ambiguous. CDR3 length: 15 amino acids. With 3 bases removed from V and 0 bases from J, the gap between germline ends came to 14 bases. Germline V gene data show CDR1 as DFQATT and CDR2 as SNEGSKA (reference sequence). The CDR3 is CSASTQEPPNYGYTF. CDR3 sequence (DNA): TGCAGTGCTAGTACCCAGGAACCACCTAACTATGGCTACACCTTC.

This sequence joins TRBV7-2 and TRBJ2-5; D uncertain. V lost 0 bases and J 5 bases, leaving 16 bases between the germline ends. The CDR3 loop spans 16 amino acids. CDR1 SGHTA and CDR2 FQGNSA come from the germline V gene. CDR3 bases: TGTGCCAGCAGCTTAGCCCACTCAACGTTATGGGAGACCCAGTACTTC. Protein: CASSLAHSTLWETQYF.

The chain has TRBV6-2 or TRBV6-3 and TRBJ2-5; D perhaps matches TRBD2 (6 bases). CDR1 and CDR2 from the germline V gene are MNHEY and SVGEGT. Trimming took 2 bases from V and 2 from J, leaving 12 bases between them. The CDR3 has 15 residues. Here the CDR3 reads CASSYAGKAQETQYF. The CDR3 nucleotides read TGTGCCAGCAGTTACGCGGGGAAAGCTCAAGAGACCCAGTACTTC.

This rearrangement joins TRBV21-1 to TRBJ2-7; the DNA was not compared with TRBD2, the D call given in the table. TRBV21-1 is a pseudogene locus. There are 15 residues in the CDR3. The CDR3 nucleotides are TGTGCCAGCAGCAAAGCCGGGACTCAAAAAAACGAGCAGTACTTC. Amino acid sequence: CASSKAGTQKNEQYF.

The chain is built from TRBV4-2 and TRBJ2-1; D gene ambiguous. Germline CDR1 reads LGHNA; CDR2 reads YNFKEQ. Trimming removed 8 bases from V and 7 bases from J, with 9 bases in between. The CDR3 loop spans 11 amino acids. CDR3 nucleotide sequence: TGTGCCAGCCCCTCCGCAAATGAGCAGTTCTTC. Residues: CASPSANEQFF.

In its sample, this clonotype was seen a few times. The rearrangement uses TRBV6-5 and TRBJ1-2; TRBD1 is a possible D gene (5 bases). The germline V and J ends were trimmed by 6 bases and 4 bases, with 18 bases remaining between them. This CDR3 is 15 amino acids long. Germline V lookup: CDR1 MNHEY, CDR2 SVGAGI. The CDR3 region is CASSRDLSLGYGYTF. The CDR3, as DNA: TGTGCCAGCAGCAGGGACCTATCACTCGGCTATGGCTACACCTTC.

The chain carries TRBV20-1 and TRBJ2-7; no definite D call. Trimming removed 2 bases from V and 5 bases from J, with 16 bases in between. The CDR3 length is 14 residues. CDR1 is DFQATT, CDR2 SNEGSKA, per germline (reference sequence). CDR3 region: CSARPARFSNEQYF. CDR3 sequence (DNA): TGCAGTGCTAGACCAGCTAGGTTTTCCAACGAGCAGTACTTC.